This record covers a single TCR beta chain. The CDR3 runs 16 residues. The V segment lost 4 bases and the J segment 3 bases; nucleotides outside the gene matches: 7. Germline loops: CDR1 SGHRS, CDR2 YFSETQ. This specimen belongs to a study of T cell responses to AZD1222 COVID-19 vaccine. Across the whole study: Pooled samples include second doses given at about 4 or 12 weeks.

Using immunoSEQ multiplex PCR, the repertoire was profiled, and TCRdb retains in-frame clones only, with some absent. The data contain roughly 150,000 clones, approximately 90% of them singletons. This clonotype was obtained from an adult in good health. The sample was peripheral blood, taken on day 0 of AZD1222 vaccination. The chain has TRBV5-1 and TRBJ2-1, with TRBD2 matching over 10 bases. Here the CDR3 DNA reads TGCGCCAGCAGCGAAGGGGGACTAGCGCACTACAATGAGCAGTTCTTC. Amino acids: CASSEGGLAHYNEQFF. The whole variable domain, remainder taken from reference TRBV5-1 and TRBJ2-1, is KAGVTQTPRYLIKTRGQQVTLSCSPISGHRSVSWYQQTPGQGLQFLFEYFSETQRNKGNFPGRFSGRQFSNSRSEMNVSTLELGDSALYLCASSEGGLAHYNEQFFGPGTRLTVL.